The 18 T cell receptor beta chains given below trace back to one sample, sequenced in a study of response to subunit inactivated influenza vaccine. TCRdb analysed the RT-PCR reads with MiXCR anew, one entry per CDR3 protein. The sample holds around 760,000 distinct CDR3 sequences, approximately 15% seen once. This specimen was PBMCs from blood, taken roughly 2 weeks before vaccination. The receptors come from a middle-aged man who received an inactivated influenza vaccine.

The CDR3 DNA is TGTGCCAGCAGCTTTGGAAGAATTAACTACGAGCAGTACTTC. Residues: CASSFGRINYEQYF. The rearrangement links TRBV7-2 to TRBJ2-7; no firm D call. V lost 3 bases, J lost 3 bases, and 12 bases lay in between. Germline V gives CDR1 SGHTA, CDR2 FQGNSA. CDR3 length equals 14 residues. Combining the CDR3 with reference TRBV7-2 and TRBJ2-7 gives the whole variable domain GAGVSQSPSNKVTEKGKDVELRCDPISGHTALYWYRQSLGQGLEFLIYFQGNSAPDKSGLPSDRFSAERTGGSVSTLTIQRTQQEDSAVYLCASSFGRINYEQYFGPGTRLTVT.

In its sample, this clonotype was seen a few times. The rearrangement uses TRBV28 and TRBJ2-5, with D uncertain. This CDR3 has 14 amino acids. Trimming pared 5 bases from V and 3 bases from J, leaving 13 bases between. Germline CDR1 MDHEN, CDR2 SYDVKM. CDR3 sequence: CASSRSAGEETQYF. CDR3 in DNA: TGTGCCAGCAGTCGTTCGGCAGGTGAAGAGACCCAGTACTTC. Full variable domain (remainder filled in from reference TRBV28 and TRBJ2-5): DVKVTQSSRYLVKRTGEKVFLECVQDMDHENMFWYRQDPGLGLRLIYFSYDVKMKEKGDIPEGYSVSREKKERFSLILESASTNQTSMYLCASSRSAGEETQYFGPGTRLLVL.

The rearrangement joins TRBV27 to TRBJ2-5, with 9 bases matching TRBD2. Germline V gene data show CDR1 as MNHEY and CDR2 as SMNVEV (reference sequence). J lost 3 bases, V lost 9 bases, and 5 bases had no gene match. This CDR3 is 13 amino acids long. The CDR3 protein is CARGGGGEETQYF. The CDR3 DNA follows: TGTGCCAGAGGGGGCGGGGGGGAAGAGACCCAGTACTTC.

This clonotype was counted only a few times. The chain combines TRBV12-3 or TRBV12-4 with TRBJ2-1; unclear D gene. Deletions cut 1 base from V and 9 bases from J, with 16 bases between. The CDR3 is 15 residues long. CDR3 loop: CASSLVAALVGEQFF. The CDR3 DNA is TGTGCCAGCAGTTTAGTGGCTGCCCTAGTGGGTGAGCAGTTCTTC.

This rearrangement joins TRBV6-2 or TRBV6-3 to TRBJ2-1; 11 nucleotides line up with TRBD2. Per the germline V gene, CDR1 is MNHEY and CDR2 is SVGEGT. CDR3 length equals 16 residues. The J segment lost 7 bases and the V segment lost 2 bases, leaving 7 bases of the junction unmatched. CDR3 protein: CASSYAASGGWNEQFF. The CDR3 DNA reads TGTGCCAGCAGTTACGCGGCTAGCGGGGGGTGGAATGAGCAGTTCTTC.

This clonotype was found a few times. The genes are TRBV7-8 and TRBJ2-5; D remains ambiguous. The V end lost 3 bases, the J end lost 1 base, and 9 bases lay between the germline ends. The CDR3 contains 14 residues. Germline values: CDR1 SGHVS, CDR2 FQNEAQ. The CDR3 reads CASSLVASQETQYF. The CDR3 bases are TGTGCCAGCAGCTTGGTAGCTAGCCAAGAGACCCAGTACTTC.

V is TRBV9 and J is TRBJ2-3, with no clear D. From germline, CDR1 is SGDLS and CDR2 YYNGEE. V lost 3 bases to trimming and J lost 1 base, with 15 bases between them. CDR3 size: 16 residues. This CDR3 is CASSARNPGGTDTQYF. The CDR3 DNA reads TGTGCCAGCAGCGCCCGAAACCCTGGGGGCACAGATACGCAGTATTTT.

In this sample, this clonotype turned up a few times. The V and J genes are TRBV20-1 and TRBJ2-1; 8 bases align to TRBD1. The CDR3 consists of 13 residues. Germline V gene sequence: CDR1 DFQATT, CDR2 SNEGSKA (reference sequence). With V trimmed by 7 bases and J by 6 bases, 8 bases remained unmatched. CDR3 residues: CSGGLTGGNEQFF. In DNA, the CDR3 is TGCAGTGGGGGCCTCACAGGGGGCAATGAGCAGTTCTTC.

This clonotype showed up many times. V gene TRBV29-1 combines with J gene TRBJ2-5; D is uncertain. Germline V gene data show CDR1 as SQVTM and CDR2 as ANQGSEA. The CDR3 has 11 residues. Trimming pared 4 bases from V and 4 bases from J, leaving 7 bases between. This CDR3 is CSVAVGETQYF. CDR3 nucleotide sequence: TGCAGCGTTGCGGTGGGAGAGACCCAGTACTTC. Full variable domain (outside the CDR3, taken from reference TRBV29-1 and TRBJ2-5): SAVISQKPSRDICQRGTSLTIQCQVDSQVTMMFWYRQQPGQSLTLIATANQGSEATYESGFVIDKFPISRPNLTFSTLTVSNMSPEDSSIYLCSVAVGETQYFGPGTRLLVL.

The V and J genes are TRBV24-1 and TRBJ2-6; D is undetermined. This CDR3 comprises 14 residues. Germline CDR1 and CDR2: KGHDR and SFDVKD. Trimming left V 4 bases short and J 4 bases short, with 7 bases between. CDR3 protein: CATSESTGANVLTF. CDR3 coding DNA: TGTGCCACCAGTGAGTCCACCGGGGCCAACGTCCTGACTTTC.

This clonotype turned up a few times. V is TRBV20-1 and J is TRBJ2-6; perhaps D is TRBD1 or TRBD2 (5 bases each). The CDR3 is 14 amino acids. CDR1 and CDR2 from the germline V gene are DFQATT and SNEGSKA (reference sequence). Trimming took 4 bases from V and 2 from J, leaving 9 bases between them. The CDR3 loop reads CSATGTAGANVLTF. DNA for the CDR3: TGCAGTGCTACAGGGACGGCTGGGGCCAACGTCCTGACTTTC.

The sample holds a few counts of this clonotype. The rearrangement joins TRBV20-1 to TRBJ2-7; TRBD1 matches 7 bases. Trimming cost V 4 bases and J 2 bases; bases outside gene matches: 11. The CDR3 totals 15 residues. Per the germline V gene, CDR1 is DFQATT and CDR2 is SNEGSKA (reference sequence). As DNA, the CDR3 is TGCAGTGCTATACCCTCGGGCCAGGGGGCCTACGAGCAGTACTTC. The encoded protein is CSAIPSGQGAYEQYF.

This clonotype turned up a few times. The rearrangement joins TRBV28 to TRBJ1-4; TRBD1 is a possible D gene (6 bases). The germline V gene has CDR1 MDHEN and CDR2 SYDVKM. CDR3 length: 16 residues. Trimming cost V 6 bases and J 5 bases, with 19 bases left between them. The CDR3 protein is CASSQPGQSENEKLFF. The CDR3 nucleotides are TGTGCCAGCAGCCAACCAGGACAGTCTGAAAATGAAAAACTGTTTTTT.

The chain joins TRBV7-9 to TRBJ2-7; D gene ambiguous. The V end lost 5 bases, the J end lost 0 bases, and 8 bases lay between the germline ends. From germline, CDR1 is SEHNR and CDR2 FQNEAQ (reference sequence). The CDR3 runs to 13 residues. CDR3 sequence: CASSPVPSYEQYF. In DNA, the CDR3 is TGTGCCAGCAGCCCGGTGCCCTCCTACGAGCAGTACTTC.

This rearrangement joins TRBV28 to TRBJ1-3; TRBD1 is a possible D gene (6 bases). This CDR3 region has 16 residues. The V and J ends lost 2 bases and 0 bases respectively, with 11 bases between them. CDR1 MDHEN and CDR2 SYDVKM come from the germline V gene. CDR3 nucleotide sequence: TGTGCCAGCAGTTTAGGCGGGGGCCTCTCTGGAAACACCATATATTTT. It yields the protein CASSLGGGLSGNTIYF. The variable domain in full, completed from reference TRBV28 and TRBJ1-3, reads DVKVTQSSRYLVKRTGEKVFLECVQDMDHENMFWYRQDPGLGLRLIYFSYDVKMKEKGDIPEGYSVSREKKERFSLILESASTNQTSMYLCASSLGGGLSGNTIYFGEGSWLTVV.

V is TRBV14 and J is TRBJ2-5; D might be TRBD2 (8 bases). Trimming removed 0 bases from V and 5 bases from J, with 16 bases in between. CDR1 SGHDN and CDR2 FVKESK come from the germline V gene. This CDR3 contains 16 residues. The CDR3 is CASSQDSGTVYETQYF. For the CDR3, the DNA is TGTGCCAGCAGCCAAGATAGCGGGACAGTGTACGAGACCCAGTACTTC.

This clonotype has just one count. This rearrangement joins TRBV24-1 to TRBJ2-5; the D gene is possibly TRBD2 (7 bases). CDR1 and CDR2 from the germline V gene are KGHDR and SFDVKD. With 7 bases removed from V and 3 bases from J, the gap between germline ends came to 17 bases. The CDR3 runs 15 residues. DNA for the CDR3: TGTGCCACCAGCGCCCTACGGGGGGCGAAAGAGACCCAGTACTTC. Translating it yields CATSALRGAKETQYF.

This clonotype was picked up many times. The CDR3, as DNA: TGTGCCAGCAGCCGACAGGGCCTCGCGGAGACCCAGTACTTC. Its translation: CASSRQGLAETQYF. This chain links TRBV6-2 or TRBV6-3 with TRBJ2-5; TRBD1 agrees at 7 bases. The V gene end was trimmed by 6 bases and the J gene end by 5 bases; junction bases not matched to a gene: 9. The CDR3 loop spans 14 amino acids. Germline CDR1 and CDR2: MNHEY and SVGEGT.